The source of this T cell receptor beta chain is a study of T cells in localized non-small cell lung cancer. Overall study findings and caveats: Among the top 100 tumor clones, a median around 57 appeared in adjacent lung. Peak T cell clonality was found in uninvolved adjacent lung, exceeding tumor. Longer overall survival was linked to higher blood T cell density.

Points on this clone: Its antigen is as yet unknown.

The ends were cut back, 1 base at V and 3 bases at J, with 18 bases in the middle. The CDR3 contains 17 residues. Germline V gene lookup returns CDR1 SGHRS and CDR2 YFSETQ. Generated by immunoSEQ multiplex PCR, the TCRdb table keeps only in-frame clones and is missing some. The sample yields about 74,000 clones, approximately 84% seen once. V gene TRBV5-1 combines with J gene TRBJ2-3; TRBD1 is a possible D gene (5 bases). The material was peripheral blood, obtained before any cancer treatment. The sequence was obtained from an older female donor with stage I lung adenocarcinoma. CDR3 protein: CASSLSVGRVGTDTQYF. In DNA form, the CDR3 reads TGCGCCAGCAGCTTGTCGGTGGGCAGGGTGGGGACAGATACGCAGTATTTT.